A selection of T cell receptor beta chains follows, all from one sample in a study of blood T cells in healthy people across ages. Via MiXCR, TCRdb re-called the 5' RACE reads, giving one row per CDR3 protein. The table includes fewer than 900,000 distinct CDR3 sequences, roughly 44% detected once. Material for sequencing was blood. The receptors stem from a woman aged 55-70 years in good health. CDR3s include the opening cysteine and the closing phenylalanine or tryptophan. D genes are given only for firm matches. Expanded clones get a size class; other rows say once, few or many, or leave the size out.

j_call clone_size v_call d_call cdr3_aa cdr3_nt
TRBJ2-1 - TRBV28 - CASSLAAWASYNEQFF TGTGCCAGCAGTTTAGCCGCCTGGGCCTCCTACAATGAGCAGTTCTTC
TRBJ1-2 few TRBV20-1 TRBD1 CSAEWTGGGYTF TGCAGTGCCGAGTGGACAGGAGGTGGCTACACCTTC
TRBJ2-7 - TRBV4-2 - CASSQELAAYEQYF TGTGCCAGCAGCCAAGAACTTGCCGCTTACGAGCAGTACTTC
TRBJ2-7 few TRBV14 TRBD1 CASSLGTGDLEQYF TGTGCCAGCAGCCTAGGGACAGGGGATCTCGAGCAGTACTTC
TRBJ1-2 few TRBV10-2 - CASRKIYGYTF TGCGCCAGCAGGAAGATCTATGGCTACACCTTC
TRBJ2-3 few TRBV6-2/TRBV6-3 TRBD2 CASVGGSRTDTQYF TGTGCCAGCGTCGGCGGGAGCAGAACAGATACGCAGTATTTT
TRBJ2-2 - TRBV6-5 TRBD1 CASSSTGFTGELFF TGTGCCAGCAGCTCGACAGGGTTCACCGGGGAGCTGTTTTTT
TRBJ2-1 few TRBV20-1 TRBD2 CSAGTSFFEQFF TGCAGTGCCGGGACTAGTTTTTTTGAGCAGTTCTTC
TRBJ1-2 - TRBV20-1 - CSTYGYTF TGCAGTACCTATGGCTACACCTTC
TRBJ2-1 - TRBV10-3 TRBD2 CAISEYLAGREGRSLDEQFF TGTGCCATCAGTGAGTACTTAGCGGGACGGGAGGGCCGTTCGTTGGATGAGCAGTTCTTC
TRBJ2-1 - TRBV5-1 TRBD2 CASRPTSGADNEQFF TGCGCCAGCAGACCGACTAGCGGGGCAGACAATGAGCAGTTCTTC
TRBJ2-1 once TRBV4-3 - CVSSQTLVGWYNEQFF TGCGTCAGCAGCCAAACTCTAGTGGGTTGGTACAATGAGCAGTTCTTC
TRBJ2-1 many TRBV29-1 TRBD2 CSVETTTIFASGRNEQFF TGCAGCGTTGAAACGACCACGATCTTCGCTAGCGGGCGCAATGAGCAGTTCTTC
TRBJ2-6 - TRBV2 - CASRVADSSGANVLTF TGTGCCAGCAGAGTAGCGGATAGCTCTGGGGCCAACGTCCTGACTTTC
TRBJ2-3 - TRBV29-1 TRBD2 CSAAPGTSGTDTQYF TGCAGCGCGGCACCAGGGACTAGCGGCACAGATACGCAGTATTTT
TRBJ2-5 - TRBV3-1 - CASSQDHAGRSQYF TGTGCCAGCAGCCAAGATCATGCAGGGAGGTCCCAGTACTTC
TRBJ2-5 few TRBV7-2 - CASSPLGVGEETQYF TGTGCCAGCAGCCCCCTCGGGGTTGGGGAAGAGACCCAGTACTTC
TRBJ2-4 - TRBV6-2/TRBV6-3 - CASSTTGTDVAKNIQYF TGTGCCAGCAGTACTACCGGGACTGATGTAGCCAAAAACATTCAGTACTTC
TRBJ2-7 - TRBV7-6 TRBD2 CASRQLAGVRNEQYF TGTGCCAGCAGGCAGCTAGCGGGAGTAAGAAATGAGCAGTACTTC
TRBJ2-3 - TRBV2 - CASSREWVNTDTQYF TGTGCCAGCAGTCGAGAGTGGGTCAACACAGATACGCAGTATTTT
TRBJ2-5 - TRBV20-1 - CSARAQGKQYF TGCAGTGCTAGAGCGCAGGGCAAGCAGTACTTC
TRBJ2-1 - TRBV20-1 TRBD2 CSARVTSGANEQFF TGCAGTGCTAGAGTCACTAGCGGGGCCAATGAGCAGTTCTTC
TRBJ2-7 once TRBV10-2 - CASSDFPSEQYF TGCGCCAGCAGTGACTTCCCCTCCGAGCAGTACTTC
TRBJ2-7 - TRBV11-2 - CASSPHRLLSYEQYF TGTGCCAGCAGCCCCCACAGGCTACTCTCCTACGAGCAGTACTTC
TRBJ2-5 - TRBV10-3 TRBD2 CAISASGAQETQYF TGTGCCATCAGTGCAAGCGGGGCCCAAGAGACCCAGTACTTC
TRBJ2-5 - TRBV9 TRBD2 CASSTSGRGQETQYF TGTGCCAGCAGCACCAGCGGGAGAGGTCAAGAGACCCAGTACTTC
TRBJ2-5 few TRBV6-5 TRBD2 CASSYQGLTGTQYF TGTGCCAGCAGTTACCAGGGACTAACGGGGACCCAGTACTTC
TRBJ2-3 - TRBV5-1 TRBD2 CASSWGAGAGDTQYF TGCGCCAGCAGCTGGGGCGCGGGAGCGGGAGATACGCAGTATTTT
TRBJ1-4 few TRBV6-2/TRBV6-3 - CASSRDSATNEKLFF TGTGCCAGCAGTCGAGACAGCGCAACTAATGAAAAACTGTTTTTT
TRBJ2-7 once TRBV25-1 TRBD2 CASSLAGEYEQYF TGTGCCAGCAGTCTAGCGGGAGAATATGAGCAGTACTTC
TRBJ2-4 few TRBV18 TRBD1 CASSPTTGVNIQYF TGTGCCAGCTCACCAACAACAGGGGTGAACATTCAGTACTTC
TRBJ1-6 - TRBV12-3/TRBV12-4 - CASSLTAVVSPLHF TGTGCCAGCAGTTTGACAGCGGTTGTTTCACCCCTCCACTTT
TRBJ2-2 - TRBV10-3 TRBD1 CAISAGQGAGELFF TGTGCCATCAGTGCCGGGCAGGGGGCCGGGGAGCTGTTTTTT
TRBJ2-1 few TRBV20-1 - CSRKLPGLGYNEQFF TGCAGTCGCAAATTGCCGGGACTGGGCTACAATGAGCAGTTCTTC
TRBJ2-1 - TRBV6-2/TRBV6-3 - CASTWVADNNEQFF TGTGCCAGCACGTGGGTAGCGGATAACAATGAGCAGTTCTTC
TRBJ1-2 - TRBV5-1 TRBD1 CASSLDRGSYTF TGCGCCAGCAGCTTAGACAGGGGAAGCTACACCTTC
TRBJ1-2 - TRBV12-3/TRBV12-4 - CASSRVGYGYTF TGTGCCAGCAGTCGAGTTGGATACGGCTACACCTTC
TRBJ2-1 - TRBV12-3/TRBV12-4 - CASTYPGSSNEQFF TGTGCCAGCACCTACCCAGGGTCAAGCAATGAGCAGTTCTTC
TRBJ2-3 - TRBV11-2 TRBD1 CASSRQGVRLDTQYF TGTGCCAGCAGCCGACAGGGGGTCCGTCTAGATACGCAGTATTTT
TRBJ1-5 - TRBV20-1 - CSAVEGNQPQHF TGCAGTGCCGTGGAAGGCAATCAGCCCCAGCATTTT
TRBJ2-2 - TRBV18 - CASSPPTMNTGELFF TGTGCCAGCTCACCACCGACTATGAACACCGGGGAGCTGTTTTTT
TRBJ2-1 - TRBV7-2 TRBD2 CASSSWTSDNEQFF TGTGCCAGCAGCTCTTGGACTAGCGACAATGAGCAGTTCTTC
TRBJ2-5 few TRBV7-9 TRBD2 CASSSQSSGTETQYF TGTGCCAGCAGCTCCCAATCTAGCGGGACAGAGACCCAGTACTTC
TRBJ2-7 - TRBV7-9 - CASSPIMRKGNSYEQYF TGTGCCAGCAGCCCGATAATGAGAAAGGGGAACTCCTACGAGCAGTACTTC
TRBJ2-1 - TRBV7-3 - CVSSSDFYNEQFF TGTGTCAGCAGCTCTGACTTTTACAATGAGCAGTTCTTC
TRBJ1-1 once TRBV20-1 - CSAQALRQANTEAFF TGCAGTGCTCAAGCCCTCCGACAGGCTAACACTGAAGCTTTCTTT
TRBJ1-2 - TRBV20-1 - CSARQGTGEGGYTF TGCAGTGCTAGACAAGGGACGGGAGAGGGAGGCTACACCTTC
TRBJ2-7 many TRBV29-1 - CSVETDTSYEQYF TGCAGCGTGGAAACTGACACCTCCTACGAGCAGTACTTC
TRBJ1-5 few TRBV20-1 TRBD1 CSARPTGINQPQHF TGCAGTGCTAGGCCGACAGGGATAAATCAGCCCCAGCATTTT
TRBJ2-5 few TRBV12-3/TRBV12-4 TRBD2 CASRATSGGPKETQYF TGTGCCAGCAGGGCGACTAGCGGGGGACCCAAAGAGACCCAGTACTTC